This entry describes one TCR beta chain. The sample belongs to a study of T cells in tumors and immune-related adverse events. Germline values: CDR1 SGHTS, CDR2 YDEGEE. The CDR3 spans 15 residues. Trimming left V 5 bases short and J 2 bases short, with 13 bases between. Profiled with immunoSEQ multiplex PCR; TCRdb holds only in-frame clones, not every one. The sample carries roughly 23,000 clones, about 93% recorded once. Material: lymph node tissue, obtained from a patient treated with anti-PD-1 therapy. V usage is TRBV5-8 and J usage is TRBJ2-2; tentatively, D is TRBD1 or TRBD2 (5 bases each). The origin of this receptor is a female donor with metastatic renal cell carcinoma. This CDR3 is CASSEGQVNTGELFF. The CDR3 nucleotides read TGTGCCAGCAGTGAGGGGCAGGTTAACACCGGGGAGCTGTTTTTT.